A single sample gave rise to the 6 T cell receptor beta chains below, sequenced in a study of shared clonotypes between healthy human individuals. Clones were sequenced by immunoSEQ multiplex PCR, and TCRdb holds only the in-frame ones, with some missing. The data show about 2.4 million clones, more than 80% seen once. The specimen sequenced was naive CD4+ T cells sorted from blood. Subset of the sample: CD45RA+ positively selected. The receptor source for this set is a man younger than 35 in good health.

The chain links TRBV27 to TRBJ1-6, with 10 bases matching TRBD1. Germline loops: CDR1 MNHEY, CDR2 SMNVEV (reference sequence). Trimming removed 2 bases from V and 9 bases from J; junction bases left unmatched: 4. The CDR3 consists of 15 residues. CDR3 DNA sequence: TGTGCCAGCAGTTTAGGGACAGGGGTAGGTTCACCCCTCCACTTT. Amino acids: CASSLGTGVGSPLHF.

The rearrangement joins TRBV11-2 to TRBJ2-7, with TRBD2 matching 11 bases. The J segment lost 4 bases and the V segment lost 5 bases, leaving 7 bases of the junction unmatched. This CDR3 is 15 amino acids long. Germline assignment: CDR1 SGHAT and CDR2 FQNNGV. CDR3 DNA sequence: TGTGCCAGCAGCATAGGGACTAGCGGAACTTACGAGCAGTACTTC. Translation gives CASSIGTSGTYEQYF.

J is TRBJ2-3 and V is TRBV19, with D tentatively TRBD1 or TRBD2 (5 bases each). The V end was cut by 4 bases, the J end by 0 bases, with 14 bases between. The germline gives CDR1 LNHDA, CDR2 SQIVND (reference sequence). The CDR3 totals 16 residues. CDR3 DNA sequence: TGTGCCAGTAGTAGCCAGGGACCCCGGAGCACAGATACGCAGTATTTT. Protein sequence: CASSSQGPRSTDTQYF. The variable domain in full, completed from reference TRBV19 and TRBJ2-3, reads DGGITQSPKYLFRKEGQNVTLSCEQNLNHDAMYWYRQDPGQGLRLIYYSQIVNDFQKGDIAEGYSVSREKKESFPLTVTSAQKNPTAFYLCASSSQGPRSTDTQYFGPGTRLTVL.

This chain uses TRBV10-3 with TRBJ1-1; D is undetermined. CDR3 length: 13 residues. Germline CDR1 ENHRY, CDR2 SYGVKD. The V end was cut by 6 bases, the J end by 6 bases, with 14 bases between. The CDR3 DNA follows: TGTGCCATCAGAGGTGGGGAGGACGCTGAAGCTTTCTTT. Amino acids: CAIRGGEDAEAFF.

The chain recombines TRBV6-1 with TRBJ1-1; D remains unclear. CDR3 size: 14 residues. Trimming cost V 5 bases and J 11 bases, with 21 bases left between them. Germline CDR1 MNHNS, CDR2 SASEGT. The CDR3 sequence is CASSFGFQGLEAFF. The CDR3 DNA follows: TGTGCCAGCAGTTTCGGGTTTCAAGGACTGGAGGCTTTCTTT.

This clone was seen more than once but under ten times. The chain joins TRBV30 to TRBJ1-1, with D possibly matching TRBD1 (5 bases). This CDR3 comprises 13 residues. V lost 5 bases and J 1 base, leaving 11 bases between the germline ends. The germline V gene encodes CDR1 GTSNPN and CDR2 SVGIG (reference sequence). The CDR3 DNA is TGTGCCTGGCGGGCAGGGCAGAACACTGAAGCTTTCTTT. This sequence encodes CAWRAGQNTEAFF.